The 15 T cell receptor beta chains below all came from one sample that was sequenced in a study of shared clonotypes between healthy human individuals. Assay: immunoSEQ multiplex PCR; the TCRdb copy retains only in-frame clones and omits some. The sample records approximately 530,000 clones, 95% to 96% being singletons. Source material: naive CD4+ T cells sorted from blood. Indicated subset: CD45RA+ positively selected. The receptors originated from a woman aged 25 to 39 in good health.

The rearrangement links TRBV5-8 to TRBJ2-7; a weak D match, TRBD2 (6 bases). The CDR3 runs 16 residues. V lost 3 bases and J lost 1, with 17 bases in between. Germline CDR1 is SGHTS and CDR2 is YDEGEE. In DNA, the CDR3 is TGTGCCAGCAGCTGGGGCGGGATTCACGAATCCTACGAGCAGTACTTC. Its protein product is CASSWGGIHESYEQYF.

The chain recombines TRBV11-2 with TRBJ2-2; a possible D gene is TRBD2 (6 bases). V shed 4 bases and J shed 7 bases, with 19 bases lying between them. Germline V gene data show CDR1 as SGHAT and CDR2 as FQNNGV. The CDR3 runs to 16 residues. The CDR3 sequence: CASSWEDYKGFGELFF. The CDR3 coding sequence is TGTGCCAGCAGCTGGGAGGACTACAAGGGCTTCGGGGAGCTGTTTTTT.

The V and J genes are TRBV5-1 and TRBJ1-1; no definite D call. Germline V gene lookup returns CDR1 SGHRS and CDR2 YFSETQ. There are 14 residues in the CDR3. Trimming left V 4 bases short and J 5 bases short, with 15 bases between. The CDR3 nucleotides are TGCGCCAGCAGCCCCACATCTGGCAGGACTGAAGCTTTCTTT. This sequence encodes CASSPTSGRTEAFF.

V and J are TRBV30 and TRBJ1-4; D remains ambiguous. The V gene lost 2 bases and the J gene lost 8 bases, with 12 bases spanning the gap. The CDR3 runs 13 residues. Germline V gene data show CDR1 as GTSNPN and CDR2 as SVGIG (reference sequence). CDR3 sequence (DNA): TGTGCCTGGAGTACACAGATCTGGGAAAAACTGTTTTTT. This translates into CAWSTQIWEKLFF. Looking up the rest from reference TRBV30 and TRBJ1-4 gives the full variable domain: SQTIHQWPATLVQPVGSPLSLECTVEGTSNPNLYWYRQAAGRGLQLLFYSVGIGQISSEVPQNLSASRPQDRQFILSSKKLLLSDSGFYLCAWSTQIWEKLFFGSGTQLSVL.

This chain links TRBV7-2 with TRBJ2-1, with D tentatively TRBD1 (5 bases). Germline V gives CDR1 SGHTA, CDR2 FQGNSA. The CDR3 has 15 residues. V was trimmed by 5 bases and J by 4 bases, leaving 15 bases between them. In DNA, the CDR3 is TGTGCCAGCAGCCTAGGGGCAGGGTCTTACAATGAGCAGTTCTTC. As protein: CASSLGAGSYNEQFF.

CDR3 in amino acids: CASSPPGTDQHF. The CDR3 DNA reads TGTGCCAGCAGTCCCCCGGGGACGGACCAGCATTTT. The V gene is TRBV27, the J gene TRBJ1-5, with TRBD1 as a possible D gene (5 bases). Germline CDR1 reads MNHEY; CDR2 reads SMNVEV (reference sequence). V lost 5 bases to trimming and J lost 12 bases, with 14 bases between them. CDR3 length: 12 amino acids.

This chain joins TRBV9 and TRBJ1-1; unclear D gene. The CDR3 length is 16 residues. V shed 1 base and J shed 0 bases, with 13 bases lying between them. The germline V gene encodes CDR1 SGDLS and CDR2 YYNGEE. The CDR3, as DNA: TGTGCCAGCAGCGTATCAGCAAAAAGGTTGAACACTGAAGCTTTCTTT. This codes for CASSVSAKRLNTEAFF. Complete variable domain (other parts from reference TRBV9 and TRBJ1-1): DSGVTQTPKHLITATGQRVTLRCSPRSGDLSVYWYQQSLDQGLQFLIQYYNGEERAKGNILERFSAQQFPDLHSELNLSSLELGDSALYFCASSVSAKRLNTEAFFGQGTRLTVV.

The chain carries TRBV7-8 and TRBJ2-5; no clear D. Judging by the DNA end, TRBJ2-7 fits better; the J call may be wrong. This CDR3 has 16 amino acids. Germline assignment: CDR1 SGHVS and CDR2 FQNEAQ. The CDR3, as DNA: TGTGCCAGCAGTCACGTATGGGGAAGGGTGGCCTACGAGCAGTACTTC. Protein: CASSHVWGRVAYEQYF.

The V call is TRBV28, the J call TRBJ2-7, with TRBD2 identical over 13 bases. Germline-derived CDR1 and CDR2 are MDHEN and SYDVKM. V lost 6 bases, J lost 2 bases, and 10 bases stayed unmatched. The CDR3 has 17 residues. The CDR3 sequence is CASSSLTGTSGTYEQYF. The CDR3 nucleotides are TGTGCCAGCAGCAGTTTAACCGGGACTAGCGGGACCTACGAGCAGTACTTC.

The chain is built from TRBV7-7 and TRBJ1-1, with 7 nucleotides matching TRBD1. The trim removed 5 bases at V and 6 bases at J, leaving 6 bases unmatched. Germline CDR1 is SSHAT and CDR2 is FNYEAQ (reference sequence). This CDR3 contains 13 residues. The CDR3 DNA is TGTGCCAGCAGCCCAAGCACAGGGGCTGAAGCTTTCTTT. Its protein product is CASSPSTGAEAFF.

The chain combines TRBV19 with TRBJ2-7, with 10 bases fitting TRBD1. The CDR3 sequence is 14 residues long. The ends lost 6 bases at V and 2 bases at J; junction bases unmatched: 4. CDR1 and CDR2 (germline): LNHDA, SQIVND (reference sequence). Written as DNA, the CDR3 is TGTGCCAGTAGGCCGGGGACAGGGGCCTACGAGCAGTACTTC. It codes for CASRPGTGAYEQYF.

The chain has TRBV9 and TRBJ2-1; 9 bases line up with TRBD2. Germline trimming cut 3 bases from V and 4 bases from J; bases unmatched to any gene: 8. Germline V gene lookup returns CDR1 SGDLS and CDR2 YYNGEE. The CDR3 has 16 residues. This CDR3 reads CASSAPGLAPYNEQFF. CDR3 nucleotide sequence: TGTGCCAGCAGCGCCCCGGGACTAGCCCCTTACAATGAGCAGTTCTTC.

This chain uses TRBV11-2 with TRBJ2-7; possibly TRBD1 or TRBD2 for D (5 bases each). V shed 6 bases and J shed 4 bases, with 16 bases lying between them. CDR1 is SGHAT, CDR2 FQNNGV, per germline. CDR3 size: 14 residues. The CDR3 DNA reads as TGTGCCAGCAGTCTTGGAGGACAACAGTACGAGCAGTACTTC. The encoded protein is CASSLGGQQYEQYF. Full variable domain (rest looked up from reference TRBV11-2 and TRBJ2-7): EAGVAQSPRYKIIEKRQSVAFWCNPISGHATLYWYQQILGQGPKLLIQFQNNGVVDDSQLPKDRFSAERLKGVDSTLKIQPAKLEDSAVYLCASSLGGQQYEQYFGPGTRLTVT.

V and J are TRBV7-2 and TRBJ1-1; no firm D call. The CDR3 runs to 15 residues. Trimming left V 1 base short and J 6 bases short, with 15 bases between. Germline CDR1 SGHTA, CDR2 FQGNSA. The CDR3 reads CASSLDLPRQAEAFF. The CDR3 DNA reads as TGTGCCAGCAGCTTAGATCTCCCTCGGCAGGCTGAAGCTTTCTTT.

As regards this clone: The sample holds other DNA sequences that translate to the same CDR3. The chain is built from TRBV5-1 and TRBJ2-6; D is unclear. From germline, CDR1 is SGHRS and CDR2 YFSETQ. This CDR3 region has 15 residues. V dropped 0 bases and J dropped 0 bases, with 4 bases sitting between them. In nucleotides, the CDR3 is TGCGCCAGCAGCTTGGTTGCCTCTGGGGCCAACGTCCTGACTTTC. This translates into CASSLVASGANVLTF.